These 32 T cell receptor beta chains came from one sample sequenced in a study of T cell repertoires in cytomegalovirus infection. What these receptors recognize is not known. TCRdb independently ran MiXCR on the reads; one entry per CDR3 protein. The sample has 550,000 to 700,000 distinct CDR3 sequences, roughly 43% seen once. Sequenced here: cultured PBMCs, sampled from culture after CMV antigen stimulation. The receptors were sampled from a human donor in good health (CMV status not recorded). Some clones in this sample may be carry-over from other donors' samples.

This clonotype was seen at least ten times. The chain joins TRBV7-2 to TRBJ2-7; TRBD2 agrees at 12 bases. V lost 3 bases, J lost 2 bases, and 2 bases stayed unmatched. Germline V gives CDR1 SGHTA, CDR2 FQGNSA. The CDR3 length is 15 residues. CDR3 in amino acids: CASSFLAGGPYEQYF. CDR3 nucleotides: TGTGCCAGCAGCTTTCTAGCGGGGGGGCCCTACGAGCAGTACTTC.

The rearrangement uses TRBV7-2 and TRBJ2-2; the D is unclear. The CDR3 runs 13 residues. Germline CDR1 SGHTA, CDR2 FQGNSA. The V gene lost 1 base and the J gene lost 7 bases, with 7 bases spanning the gap. The CDR3 protein is CASSLVLRGELFF. Written as DNA, the CDR3 is TGTGCCAGCAGCTTAGTCCTGCGCGGGGAGCTGTTTTTT.

J is TRBJ2-1 and V is TRBV7-2; 12 bases fit TRBD2. This CDR3 has 15 residues. The junction had 7 bases not matched to a gene; V was cut back by 5 bases and J by 8 bases. CDR1 is SGHTA and CDR2 is FQGNSA in the germline V gene. The CDR3 DNA is TGTGCCAGCAGCCCTAGCGGGGGGGCCGTGTATGAGCAGTTCTTC. Translated, it gives CASSPSGGAVYEQFF.

Only a few counts were recorded for this clonotype. The chain has TRBV7-9 and TRBJ2-1; 9 bases align to TRBD1. V lost 7 bases to trimming and J lost 7 bases; unmatched junction nucleotides: 11. The CDR3 is made up of 15 amino acids. Germline CDR1 SEHNR, CDR2 FQNEAQ (reference sequence). The CDR3 bases are TGTGCCAGCATCGCCCGGGGACAGGGAACTAATGAGCAGTTCTTC. Translated, it gives CASIARGQGTNEQFF.

The J gene is TRBJ1-1, the V gene TRBV2; no definite D call. The V gene lost 3 bases and the J gene lost 3 bases, with 14 bases spanning the gap. The CDR3 consists of 15 residues. CDR1 and CDR2 (germline): SNHLY, FYNNEI. The DNA of the CDR3 is TGTGCCAGCAGTGAGCGGGCAGGAGACTACACTGAAGCTTTCTTT. This gives the protein CASSERAGDYTEAFF.

The V gene is TRBV10-3, the J gene TRBJ2-3; D might be TRBD2 (5 bases). Germline loops: CDR1 ENHRY, CDR2 SYGVKD. The CDR3 consists of 15 residues. Trimming took off 6 bases at V and 4 bases at J, with 17 bases between the two ends. CDR3 in DNA: TGTGCCATCAGCCCCGGCCCCGAGGGCTCAGATACGCAGTATTTT. It translates to CAISPGPEGSDTQYF.

This clonotype has just a few counts. The chain couples TRBV6-2 or TRBV6-3 to TRBJ2-5, with D possibly matching TRBD2 (7 bases). Germline V CDR1 and CDR2: MNHEY, SVGEGT. Between the trimmed V and J ends, which lost 4 bases and 4 bases, there was a span of 16 bases. CDR3 length: 15 amino acids. CDR3 DNA sequence: TGTGCCAGCAGTTTGATGGGGGGGCCTAGAGAGACCCAGTACTTC. Amino acid sequence: CASSLMGGPRETQYF.

The sample holds many counts of this clonotype. The rearrangement joins TRBV7-2 to TRBJ1-2; TRBD1 aligns across 8 bases. Germline V gives CDR1 SGHTA, CDR2 FQGNSA. V lost 6 bases and J lost 2; bases outside the gene matches: 17. The CDR3 runs 18 residues. The CDR3 nucleotides read TGTGCCAGCAGGCCGAAAGCCGGACAGGGCTCATTGAACTATGGCTACACCTTC. Its protein product is CASRPKAGQGSLNYGYTF. The full variable domain, with the rest looked up from reference TRBV7-2 and TRBJ1-2, is GAGVSQSPSNKVTEKGKDVELRCDPISGHTALYWYRQSLGQGLEFLIYFQGNSAPDKSGLPSDRFSAERTGGSVSTLTIQRTQQEDSAVYLCASRPKAGQGSLNYGYTFGSGTRLTVV.

The J gene is TRBJ2-7, the V gene TRBV18, with a weak D call TRBD1 (6 bases). The CDR3 has 12 amino acids. Between the trimmed V and J ends, which lost 2 bases and 5 bases, there was a span of 7 bases. Germline V CDR1 and CDR2: KGHSH, LQKENI. The CDR3 DNA follows: TGTGCCAGCTCACCATCAGGGGACGAGCAGTACTTC. It yields the protein CASSPSGDEQYF.

This rearrangement joins TRBV7-2 to TRBJ2-7; 8 bases match TRBD1. Germline-derived CDR1 and CDR2 are SGHTA and FQGNSA. The CDR3 extends over 14 amino acids. V trimming: 5 bases; J trimming: 9 bases; junction bases outside the gene matches: 12. CDR3 nucleotide sequence: TGTGCCAGCAGCCGGGACAGGCAACTTAAGAGGCAGTACTTC. Translating it yields CASSRDRQLKRQYF. The whole variable domain, remainder taken from reference TRBV7-2 and TRBJ2-7, is GAGVSQSPSNKVTEKGKDVELRCDPISGHTALYWYRQSLGQGLEFLIYFQGNSAPDKSGLPSDRFSAERTGGSVSTLTIQRTQQEDSAVYLCASSRDRQLKRQYFGPGTRLTVT.

DNA for the CDR3: TGTGCCAGCAGCTTCCGGGACTTAGCCCTTCTTGGAGAAGAGCAGTACTTC. Translating gives CASSFRDLALLGEEQYF. The chain combines TRBV7-9 with TRBJ2-7; TRBD2 is a possible D gene (6 bases). Germline CDR1 and CDR2: SEHNR and FQNEAQ (reference sequence). The CDR3 covers 17 residues. Trimming pared 3 bases from V and 7 bases from J, leaving 25 bases between.

This clonotype was recorded at least ten times. This chain uses TRBV7-2 with TRBJ1-6; no firm D call. V was shortened by 5 bases and J by 6 bases, with 5 bases between the two germline ends. The CDR3 has 12 residues. Germline CDR1 SGHTA, CDR2 FQGNSA. CDR3 DNA: TGTGCCAGCAGCATCAGTAATTCACCCCTCCACTTT. Its translation is CASSISNSPLHF. The whole variable domain, filled in from reference TRBV7-2 and TRBJ1-6, reads GAGVSQSPSNKVTEKGKDVELRCDPISGHTALYWYRQSLGQGLEFLIYFQGNSAPDKSGLPSDRFSAERTGGSVSTLTIQRTQQEDSAVYLCASSISNSPLHFGNGTRLTVT.

The chain links TRBV7-8 to TRBJ2-3; a weak D match, TRBD2 (5 bases). The germline CDR1 and CDR2 sequences are SGHVS and FQNEAQ. The CDR3 contains 15 residues. Trimming stripped 0 bases from V and 4 bases from J, with 11 bases between. The chain's CDR3 is CASSLAPGKADTQYF. In nucleotides, the CDR3 is TGTGCCAGCAGCTTAGCGCCCGGGAAGGCAGATACGCAGTATTTT.

The rearrangement joins TRBV7-2 to TRBJ1-5; D gene uncertain. This CDR3 region has 12 residues. Germline V lookup: CDR1 SGHTA, CDR2 FQGNSA. Trimming shortened V by 1 base and J by 7 bases, and 5 bases separated the two germline ends. This CDR3 is CASSLDFQPQHF. In DNA form, the CDR3 reads TGTGCCAGCAGCTTAGATTTCCAGCCCCAGCATTTT.

The chain is built from TRBV6-1 and TRBJ2-5; TRBD2 matches at 8 bases. V was clipped by 0 bases and J by 1 base; unmatched bases: 7. This CDR3 comprises 17 residues. Germline CDR1 reads MNHNS; CDR2 reads SASEGT. In DNA form, the CDR3 reads TGTGCCAGCAGTGAAGCGGCGCGGGCGGGGGGCCAAGAGACCCAGTACTTC. It specifies CASSEAARAGGQETQYF.

The CDR3 nucleotides are TGTGCCAGTAGTATTGGGAGGACAGGGTACGGCAATCAGCCCCAGCATTTT. It is translated as CASSIGRTGYGNQPQHF. J is TRBJ1-5 and V is TRBV19; TRBD1 aligns across 8 bases. V dropped 3 bases and J dropped 2; count of bases not matched to a gene: 9. CDR3 length equals 17 residues. The germline V gene has CDR1 LNHDA and CDR2 SQIVND (reference sequence).

This clonotype was recorded a few times. This rearrangement joins TRBV6-2 or TRBV6-3 to TRBJ2-2; 7 positions agree with TRBD2. The CDR3 spans 15 residues. The germline gives CDR1 MNHEY, CDR2 SVGEGT. The trim removed 6 bases at V and 0 bases at J, leaving 4 bases unmatched. The CDR3 spells CASRPGLTNTGELFF. For the CDR3, the DNA is TGTGCCAGCAGACCGGGACTAACGAACACCGGGGAGCTGTTTTTT.

The chain uses TRBV12-3 or TRBV12-4 and TRBJ2-7; 13 bases agree with TRBD2. V lost 6 bases and J lost 3; bases outside the gene matches: 5. The CDR3 is made up of 15 amino acids. Here the CDR3 reads CASSRGTSGVYEQYF. In nucleotides, the CDR3 is TGTGCCAGCAGCCGGGGGACTAGCGGGGTCTACGAGCAGTACTTC.

This clonotype was seen more than once but under ten times. The chain has TRBV4-3 and TRBJ2-1; D remains unclear. Germline V gene sequence: CDR1 LGHNA, CDR2 YSLEER. Trimming removed 1 base at V and 7 bases at J, with 14 bases between. There are 15 residues in the CDR3. In DNA form, the CDR3 reads TGCGCCAGCAGCCAAGGGGTTTTGATTCAGAATGAGCAGTTCTTC. Translating it yields CASSQGVLIQNEQFF.

This clonotype was seen a few times. The chain uses TRBV11-2 and TRBJ1-2, with D possibly TRBD1 on 5 matching bases. The V end was cut by 5 bases, the J end by 4 bases, with 11 bases between. Germline-derived CDR1 and CDR2 are SGHAT and FQNNGV. This CDR3 contains 13 residues. CDR3 protein: CASSQSGGYGYTF. DNA for the CDR3: TGTGCCAGCAGCCAATCGGGGGGCTATGGCTACACCTTC.

The rearrangement links TRBV12-3 or TRBV12-4 to TRBJ1-1; the match to TRBD1 covers 8 bases. The CDR3 loop spans 14 amino acids. The ends lost 6 bases at V and 7 bases at J; junction bases unmatched: 10. CDR3 sequence: CASRGQGTGHEAFF. CDR3 nucleotide sequence: TGTGCCAGCAGAGGACAAGGGACAGGCCATGAAGCTTTCTTT.

This clonotype was seen a few times. The chain uses TRBV7-9 and TRBJ2-3, with TRBD2 matching 8 bases. The CDR3 sequence is 16 residues long. V was clipped by 7 bases and J by 2 bases; unmatched bases: 11. Germline assignment: CDR1 SEHNR and CDR2 FQNEAQ (reference sequence). The CDR3 region is CASNPDGGGSTDTQYF. DNA for the CDR3: TGTGCCAGCAACCCAGACGGCGGGGGGTCCACAGATACGCAGTATTTT.

This chain connects TRBV11-2 to TRBJ2-5; TRBD2 might be the D (7 bases). From germline, CDR1 is SGHAT and CDR2 FQNNGV. This CDR3 has 15 amino acids. The germline V and J ends were trimmed by 1 base and 5 bases, with 14 bases remaining between them. The CDR3 nucleotides read TGTGCCAGCAGCTTAGTTCGGGGGCGGGAGGAGACCCAGTACTTC. Translating it yields CASSLVRGREETQYF.

This chain links TRBV12-3 or TRBV12-4 with TRBJ2-2, with 7 bases that match TRBD1. The J segment lost 7 bases and the V segment lost 4 bases, leaving 6 bases of the junction unmatched. This CDR3 is built from 14 residues. CDR3 residues: CASSWDSGYGELFF. For the CDR3, the DNA is TGTGCCAGCAGTTGGGACAGTGGGTACGGGGAGCTGTTTTTT.

The chain uses TRBV24-1 and TRBJ2-3, with D perhaps TRBD2 (6 bases). Germline CDR1 reads KGHDR; CDR2 reads SFDVKD. This CDR3 contains 15 residues. The V end lost 1 base, the J end lost 1 base, and 8 bases lay between the germline ends. The DNA of the CDR3 is TGTGCCACCAGTGATTTTAGCGGTCGCACAGATACGCAGTATTTT. This sequence encodes CATSDFSGRTDTQYF.

The rearrangement joins TRBV19 to TRBJ2-3; 12 nucleotides match TRBD2. Germline CDR1 reads LNHDA; CDR2 reads SQIVND (reference sequence). V lost 7 bases to trimming and J lost 4 bases; unmatched junction nucleotides: 3. The CDR3 contains 14 residues. This CDR3 reads CASTSGRAADTQYF. In DNA, the CDR3 is TGTGCCAGTACTAGCGGGAGGGCCGCAGATACGCAGTATTTT.

The chain recombines TRBV7-1 with TRBJ1-1; D is undetermined. TRBV7-1 is noted as an ORF with a role that remains uncertain. This CDR3 is built from 12 residues. V gave up 7 bases and J gave up 0 bases, with 6 bases separating them. The CDR3 region is CASNGVNTEAFF. CDR3 sequence (DNA): TGTGCCAGCAACGGGGTGAACACTGAAGCTTTCTTT.

This clonotype was counted between two and nine times. The chain recombines TRBV7-6 with TRBJ2-1, with D possibly TRBD2 on 5 matching bases. This CDR3 region has 15 residues. V shed 3 bases and J shed 7 bases, with 16 bases lying between them. Germline CDR1 SGHVS, CDR2 FNYEAQ. This chain's CDR3 is CASSFGKGVRNEQFF. In nucleotides, the CDR3 is TGTGCCAGCAGCTTCGGGAAGGGCGTGAGGAATGAGCAGTTCTTC.

This clonotype was seen at least ten times. This sequence joins TRBV7-2 and TRBJ2-1; D gene uncertain. The V end was cut by 2 bases, the J end by 0 bases, with 8 bases between. Germline CDR1 SGHTA, CDR2 FQGNSA. The CDR3 loop spans 15 amino acids. CDR3 region: CASSLIRASYNEQFF. The CDR3 region has the DNA TGTGCCAGCAGCTTAATCCGTGCCTCCTACAATGAGCAGTTCTTC. Combining the CDR3 with reference TRBV7-2 and TRBJ2-1 gives the whole variable domain GAGVSQSPSNKVTEKGKDVELRCDPISGHTALYWYRQSLGQGLEFLIYFQGNSAPDKSGLPSDRFSAERTGGSVSTLTIQRTQQEDSAVYLCASSLIRASYNEQFFGPGTRLTVL.

This clonotype occurred once. The genes are TRBV12-3 or TRBV12-4 and TRBJ1-5; D is ambiguous. The CDR3 runs to 14 residues. Trimming left V 1 base short and J 4 bases short, with 8 bases between. The CDR3 here is CASSLVAANQPQHF. The DNA of the CDR3 is TGTGCCAGCAGTTTAGTCGCAGCTAATCAGCCCCAGCATTTT.

This chain connects TRBV5-1 to TRBJ2-1; possible D gene TRBD2, 6 bases. The germline V gene encodes CDR1 SGHRS and CDR2 YFSETQ. CDR3 length: 16 amino acids. Deletions cut 0 bases from V and 9 bases from J, with 19 bases between. This chain's CDR3 is CASSLEGTLALSEQFF. The CDR3 bases are TGCGCCAGCAGCTTGGAAGGGACTTTGGCTCTGAGTGAGCAGTTCTTC.

The chain carries TRBV7-6 and TRBJ1-2, with D perhaps TRBD1 (5 bases). The germline V and J ends were trimmed by 6 bases and 4 bases, with 18 bases remaining between them. Germline lookup yields CDR1 SGHVS and CDR2 FNYEAQ. The CDR3 loop spans 15 amino acids. CDR3 DNA: TGTGCCAGCAGGCCTCAGGGCGCCGGGGCCTATGGCTACACCTTC. Translation: CASRPQGAGAYGYTF.